This paragraph reports one TCR beta chain. These data are taken from a study of OX40 agonist ivuxolimab in advanced cancers. The repertoire was sequenced with immunoSEQ multiplex PCR; TCRdb's copy has only in-frame clones and lacks some. The sample consists of about 46,000 clones, 65% to 85% of them appearing once. This receptor was obtained from an adult with an advanced solid tumor such as melanoma, head and neck, liver or kidney cancer. The sequencing here drew on CD4+ or CD8+ T cells sorted from blood, taken in a trial of the OX40 agonist ivuxolimab.

Here the CDR3 reads CASRYPREGSSPLHF. Written as DNA, the CDR3 is TGTGCCAGCAGATATCCCAGGGAGGGGAGTTCACCCCTCCACTTT. V is TRBV7-2 and J is TRBJ1-6; maybe TRBD1 (5 bases). This CDR3 is built from 15 residues. V was cut by 6 bases and J by 9 bases, with 18 bases left in between. From germline, CDR1 is SGHTA and CDR2 FQGNSA.